This TCR beta chain was captured in a study of blood T cell repertoires in COVID-19 (TCRdb year 2020). For the wider study: Samples covering the acute and convalescent phases of COVID-19 were provided by collaborators in the United States, Italy and Spain. The material from the prospective study consisted of cDNA or gDNA derived from T cells, B-cell-depleted T cells, or PBMCs. Subjects who had been exposed to COVID-19, were actively infected with it, or had recovered from it provided the deeply sampled blood TCRbeta repertoires that made up the dataset. The repertoires were made available in a free public database intended to serve as a resource for research on the immune response to SARS-CoV-2. Samples came from the ongoing ImmuneRACE study (first 160 participants) plus 1,254 subjects from 6 global collaborators. Nearly every sample came with metadata listing a de-identified subject ID, COVID-19 status, age in years and sex. Where HLA class I and class II types were available, the types were taken from metadata supplied by the sample provider, not from assay-based typing. General findings and caveats noted by the study authors: The quantity of clinical and demographic metadata differed by source and by participant and was supplied without curation.

TCRbeta CDR3 regions were amplified from genomic DNA using the immunoSEQ Assay, a bias-controlled multiplex PCR. In the source study's methods: The number of nucleated cells in each sample was estimated by amplification of reference gene primers within the assay. To quantify the absolute abundance of each unique TCRbeta CDR3 rearrangement, sequence reads were collapsed and filtered. Productive Simpson clonality was computed per sample as the square root of Simpson's diversity index over productive rearrangements. TCRdb limited this immuneACCESS table to in-frame rearrangements with V and J called. A share of clones is missing; checked studies link under half to unresolved V genes, and the rest is unexplained. From that table come the V and J calls and clone size; the DNA was used to work out D and trimming. For this sample there are 100,000 to 150,000 clones; around 82% appear just once. The ten largest clones add up to approximately 5.8% of the sample.

Counted from cysteine to phenylalanine, this CDR3 has 16 amino acids. CDR3 DNA only is kept here, 48 bases in frame from base 1. Compared with germline, V lacks 1 base and J lacks 7 bases; bases without a gene match: 9. The germline V gene encodes CDR1 KGHSH and CDR2 LQKENI. Whole blood was collected in K2EDTA tubes by collaborating institutions according to the institutions' own protocols. For TCRbeta analysis, collaborators shipped samples as frozen whole blood, isolated PBMCs, or DNA extracted from either of those sample types. Concerning this clone: Its antigen has not been determined. No base-level quality is on record; no much larger clone is a single base apart.

The receptor comes from a man older than 75 with active or convalescent COVID-19. Sample: peripheral blood. This sequence uses TRBV18 and TRBJ2-1; TRBD2 aligns with 8 central bases. CDR3 region: CASSPRYGGAGNEQFF. The DNA reads TGTGCCAGCTCACCACGGTACGGGGGGGCCGGGAATGAGCAGTTCTTC.